Each of the 6 T cell receptor beta chains below was sequenced from the same sample in a study of chemoradiotherapy in HPV16-positive cancers. The table came from immunoSEQ multiplex PCR; TCRdb's copy has only in-frame clones and leaves some out. The table shows fewer than 20,000 clones, with roughly three quarters occurring only once. This material was obtained from a patient who underwent chemoradiotherapy. Source of these receptors: a human donor with HPV-associated anogenital cancer.

The chain joins TRBV2 to TRBJ2-1, with 12 bases that match TRBD2. CDR1 SNHLY and CDR2 FYNNEI come from the germline V gene. The CDR3 is 14 residues long. V lost 6 bases and J lost 8; bases outside the gene matches: 5. The CDR3 DNA follows: TGTGCCAGCAGGTCGGGACTAGCGGGCCATGAGCAGTTCTTC. Protein: CASRSGLAGHEQFF.

The rearrangement links TRBV9 to TRBJ1-3; no definite D call. Trimming left V 1 base short and J 4 bases short, with 12 bases between. CDR1 and CDR2 (germline): SGDLS, YYNGEE. The CDR3 has 15 amino acids. The CDR3 sequence: CASSVSFGSGNTIYF. In DNA, the CDR3 is TGTGCCAGCAGCGTATCTTTTGGATCCGGAAACACCATATATTTT. Supplemented by reference TRBV9 and TRBJ1-3, the full variable domain reads DSGVTQTPKHLITATGQRVTLRCSPRSGDLSVYWYQQSLDQGLQFLIQYYNGEERAKGNILERFSAQQFPDLHSELNLSSLELGDSALYFCASSVSFGSGNTIYFGEGSWLTVV.

V usage is TRBV27 and J usage is TRBJ1-1, with a tentative D call TRBD1 (5 bases). V lost 4 bases and J lost 4, with 10 bases in between. Germline CDR1 MNHEY, CDR2 SMNVEV (reference sequence). The CDR3 sequence is 13 residues long. The CDR3: CASSSGGTTEAFF. CDR3 sequence (DNA): TGTGCCAGCAGTTCGGGGGGGACCACTGAAGCTTTCTTT.

The chain is built from TRBV18 and TRBJ1-5; 7 nucleotides line up with TRBD1. Germline CDR1 KGHSH, CDR2 LQKENI. The CDR3 consists of 13 residues. The V and J ends lost 5 bases and 8 bases, in that order; junction bases with no gene match: 6. The CDR3 region is CASSTDREEPQHF. CDR3 sequence (DNA): TGTGCCAGCTCAACCGACAGGGAGGAGCCCCAGCATTTT.

This chain links TRBV29-1 with TRBJ1-1; 9 positions match TRBD1. Germline CDR1 reads SQVTM; CDR2 reads ANQGSEA. The CDR3 has 13 residues. V dropped 1 base and J dropped 3; count of bases not matched to a gene: 0. CDR3 loop: CSVEGQGDTEAFF. The CDR3 coding sequence is TGCAGCGTTGAAGGACAGGGGGACACTGAAGCTTTCTTT.

The rearrangement links TRBV6-4 to TRBJ2-1; D gene unclear. Between the trimmed V and J ends, which lost 10 bases and 9 bases, there was a span of 13 bases. CDR1 MRHNA and CDR2 SNTAGT come from the germline V gene. This CDR3 region has 11 residues. CDR3 sequence (DNA): TGTGCCATACGTGTTGCGCGTGAGCAGTTCTTC. Protein product: CAIRVAREQFF.